This T cell receptor (beta chain) was profiled in a study of T cell changes during pregnancy in multiple sclerosis. This clone was detected only a few times. The data were produced by immunoSEQ multiplex PCR, yet TCRdb's version contains in-frame clones alone and is incomplete. This table holds roughly 69,000 clones, roughly 92% found once. There are 11 residues in the CDR3. Trimming pared 1 base from V and 8 bases from J, leaving 8 bases between. Germline V lookup: CDR1 SQVTM, CDR2 ANQGSEA. This clonotype was sampled from a female donor with multiple sclerosis, enrolled in a pregnancy study. The gene calls are TRBV29-1 and TRBJ1-2; D might be TRBD1 (5 bases). The specimen was peripheral blood, collected in the second trimester of pregnancy. CDR3 sequence (DNA): TGCAGCGTTGAAGTAGGGGCCGGCTACACCTTC. It codes for CSVEVGAGYTF.